This is a list of T cell receptor beta chains from one sample in a study of prognosis after radiotherapy for stage I lung cancer. A single record per CDR3 protein comes from TCRdb applying MiXCR to the multiplex PCR reads. The data contain under 55,000 distinct CDR3 sequences, less than 45% of them singletons. The specimen comprised PBMCs, sampled before or after stereotactic body radiation therapy (not recorded which). The source is a donor over 45 with non-small cell lung cancer. Each CDR3 is given with its conserved first and last residue. The D gene is left open where the match is weak. A row's size may be missing; if present it is once, few, many or a size class.

j_call v_call d_call clone_size cdr3_aa cdr3_nt
TRBJ1-2 TRBV20-1 . many CSVVSLKYGYTF TGCAGTGTGGTCTCCCTCAAATATGGCTACACCTTC
TRBJ1-6 TRBV3-1 . many CASSQGGSSYNSPLHF TGTGCCAGCAGCCAAGGTGGGAGCTCCTATAATTCACCCCTCCACTTT
TRBJ2-5 TRBV6-5 . many CASSYFGGDQETQYF TGTGCCAGCAGTTACTTCGGGGGAGATCAAGAGACCCAGTACTTC
TRBJ2-2 TRBV5-1 . many CASSTAGAGELFF TGCGCCAGCTCCACGGCGGGTGCCGGGGAGCTGTTTTTT
TRBJ1-3 TRBV3-1 . many CASSQDRFLSGNTIYF TGTGCCAGCAGCCAAGACAGGTTCCTCTCTGGAAACACCATATATTTT
TRBJ2-5 TRBV9 . many CASSESTERFQETQYF TGTGCCAGCAGCGAGAGCACAGAAAGATTCCAAGAGACCCAGTACTTC
TRBJ1-4 TRBV24-1 . many CATSDLQGGKEKLFF TGTGCCACCAGTGATCTACAGGGTGGTAAAGAAAAACTGTTTTTT
TRBJ2-2 TRBV30 TRBD2 medium-sized CARRAGGPGELFF TGTGCCCGGCGGGCGGGAGGCCCCGGGGAGCTGTTTTTT
TRBJ2-2 TRBV5-6 . many CASSLVVGPTGELFF TGTGCCAGCAGCTTGGTAGTGGGCCCCACCGGGGAGCTGTTTTTT
TRBJ2-1 TRBV28 . many CASPPRGSAYNEQFF TGTGCCAGCCCTCCCCGGGGTAGCGCCTACAATGAGCAGTTCTTC
TRBJ1-2 TRBV3-1 TRBD1 many CASSQAWTGEYGYTF TGTGCCAGCAGCCAAGCGTGGACAGGGGAATATGGCTACACCTTC
TRBJ1-4 TRBV30 TRBD1 many CAWGGQHKREKLFF TGTGCCTGGGGGGGACAGCATAAACGCGAAAAACTGTTTTTT
TRBJ2-7 TRBV3-1 TRBD1 . CASSQGTGTPREQYF TGTGCCAGCAGCCAAGGGACAGGGACTCCGAGGGAGCAGTACTTC
TRBJ2-3 TRBV7-2 . many CASSQWGMEADTQYF TGTGCCAGCAGCCAGTGGGGGATGGAGGCAGATACGCAGTATTTT
TRBJ2-5 TRBV18 . many CASSPLDTTETQYF TGTGCCAGCTCACCACTCGACACAACGGAGACCCAGTACTTC
TRBJ2-7 TRBV7-8 TRBD2 many CASSGRLAGSSYEQYF TGTGCCAGCAGCGGACGACTAGCGGGGAGCTCCTACGAGCAGTACTTC
TRBJ2-1 TRBV11-3 . many CASSLGGLPEQFF TGTGCCAGCAGCTTAGGAGGGCTACCGGAGCAGTTCTTC
TRBJ2-1 TRBV20-1 TRBD2 many CSARDFGGRIRNEQFF TGCAGTGCTAGAGATTTCGGCGGGAGGATAAGAAATGAGCAGTTCTTC
TRBJ2-7 TRBV20-1 . many CSAREGRTYEQYF TGCAGTGCTAGAGAAGGGAGAACCTACGAGCAGTACTTC
TRBJ2-5 TRBV7-2 . many CASSLRPGETQYF TGTGCCAGCAGCTTAAGGCCGGGGGAGACCCAGTACTTC
TRBJ1-1 TRBV12-5 . once CASGLFSLDNTEAFF TGTGCTAGTGGTTTGTTTTCATTGGATAACACTGAAGCTTTCTTT
TRBJ1-2 TRBV5-1 . . CASSWDQGALNYGYTF TGCGCCAGCAGCTGGGACCAGGGTGCCTTGAACTATGGCTACACCTTC
TRBJ2-7 TRBV3-1 TRBD2 many CASSQAEREGRHF TGTGCCAGCAGCCAAGCGGAGCGGGAGGGCCGGCACTTC
TRBJ1-2 TRBV9 . many CASEAANYGYTF TGTGCCAGCGAGGCCGCTAACTATGGCTACACCTTC
TRBJ1-5 TRBV12-3/TRBV12-4 . . CASSFGTANYQPQHF TGTGCCAGCAGTTTCGGAACAGCGAACTATCAGCCCCAGCATTTT
TRBJ2-1 TRBV5-1 TRBD2 . CASSSGLARNEQFF TGCGCCAGCAGCTCAGGACTAGCCCGCAATGAGCAGTTCTTC
TRBJ1-2 TRBV19 . many CASSTGGGSTKSDGYTF TGTGCCAGTAGTACCGGTGGGGGGAGCACCAAGTCGGATGGCTACACCTTC
TRBJ2-3 TRBV6-2/TRBV6-3 TRBD2 many CASSYLRTSGNTDTQYF TGTGCCAGCAGTTACCTTCGGACTAGCGGGAACACAGATACGCAGTATTTT
TRBJ2-7 TRBV25-1 . few CASRAGTQQYF TGTGCCAGCAGAGCCGGGACACAGCAGTACTTC
TRBJ1-6 TRBV15 . . CSTIREGRNSPLHF TGTTCCACCATCAGAGAGGGCAGGAATTCACCCCTCCACTTT
TRBJ2-2 TRBV9 TRBD1 . CASSVGQGTGELFF TGTGCCAGCAGCGTGGGACAGGGGACCGGCGAGCTGTTTTTT
TRBJ1-2 TRBV6-1 TRBD1 . CASSRTGGGYGYTF TGTGCCAGCAGTCGAACAGGGGGCGGCTATGGCTACACCTTC
TRBJ2-1 TRBV12-5 . many CASGLAGRLGQFF TGTGCTAGTGGTTTAGCAGGACGCCTGGGGCAGTTCTTC
TRBJ1-1 TRBV20-1 TRBD1 many CSALAGQGTEAFF TGCAGTGCCCTTGCGGGACAGGGGACTGAAGCTTTCTTT
TRBJ1-4 TRBV28 . many CASSPQDSEKLFF TGTGCCAGCAGTCCACAGGACAGCGAAAAACTGTTTTTT
TRBJ2-1 TRBV20-1 . many CSAPPTGYYNEQFF TGCAGTGCCCCCCCGACAGGATACTACAATGAGCAGTTCTTC